This T cell receptor (beta chain) stems from a study of early stage breast cancer tumors. Study-level information: Invasive lobular carcinomas made up about 30% of the 12 ER+/PR+/HER2- tumors. Around 10-fold was the mean read coverage per sample.

Study-wide points: Chain pairing and CD4, CD8 or FOXP3 expression were not captured.

Each sample had two DNA replicates, 0.5 ug blood or roughly 1.4 ug tissue. The method was immunoSEQ multiplex PCR; TCRdb's version includes in-frame clones alone and lacks a portion of them. The sample lists tens of thousands of clones, about 78% seen once, with roughly 6.8% in the top ten. The CDR3 spans 15 residues. J gave up 3 bases and V 4 bases, and 7 bases lay outside the gene matches. Germline V gene sequence: CDR1 SEHNR, CDR2 FQNEAQ (reference sequence). Details on this clone: Its target is unknown.

The clonotype comes from a person aged 45 to 59 with breast cancer. Specimen: blood. The gene calls are TRBV7-9 and TRBJ2-7, with 9 nucleotides matching TRBD2. CDR3 residues: CASSSLLAGIYEQYF. DNA of the CDR3: TGTGCCAGCAGCTCGTTACTAGCGGGCATCTACGAGCAGTACTTC.